The T cell receptor beta chain described here comes from a study of response to subunit inactivated influenza vaccine. Germline V gives CDR1 MNHEY, CDR2 SVGEGT. Trimming removed 7 bases from V and 2 bases from J, with 12 bases in between. This CDR3 comprises 13 residues. TCRdb reanalysed the RT-PCR reads using MiXCR and keeps one entry per CDR3 protein. The table records hundreds of thousands of distinct CDR3 sequences, 15% to 19% of them present only once. This clonotype was obtained from a man over 45 who received an inactivated influenza vaccine. The material was PBMCs from blood, obtained about 13 days after vaccination. This chain uses TRBV6-2 or TRBV6-3 with TRBJ2-7; D gene ambiguous. The CDR3 DNA reads TGTGCCAGCATTAATCCTGGAGCCTACGAGCAGTACTTC. Its protein is CASINPGAYEQYF.